This TCR beta chain was found in a study of T cell repertoires in cytomegalovirus infection (dated by TCRdb to between 2018 and 2020). The study in broad terms: Because public TCR beta signatures pointed to carriage of CMV infection together with the matching HLA type, the HLA type of each donor mattered for the analysis.

V sheds 3 bases and J sheds 7 bases, leaving 13 bases between their ends. The CDR1 and CDR2 encoded by the germline V gene are MDHEN and SYDVKM. The cysteine opens and the phenylalanine closes a CDR3 of 14 amino acids. The read is trimmed to its CDR3 DNA, 42 bases read in frame from base 1. Study-wide conclusions, independent of this receptor: Carriers of CMV infection plus the relevant HLA type were discriminated by the cumulative frequency of public TCR beta family members in the study cohort and in an independent roughly 320-donor cohort. The ex vivo response was dominated by HLA-C-restricted CMV-specific TCR beta clonotypes, which also provided the single most frequent clonotype in two of eight donors.

The reads were generated on an Illumina HiSeq 1500. The public reads were reprocessed in TCRdb via fastp at Q25 and MiXCR, keeping in-frame beta chains. Rows are combined by CDR3 protein, so each entry shows the most common genes and DNA. The sample contains about 140,000 distinct CDR3 sequences, 5% to 6.5% of them found a single time. The ten largest clones capture approximately 19% of the sample. This clonotype was observed many times. The target of this receptor is not known. No clone much larger than this one lies a single base away; base qualities are absent. The receptor chain draws on TRBV28 and TRBJ2-1, with an unclear D gene assignment. The sequencing input was PBMCs. The source is a human donor in good health (CMV status not recorded). Some clones in this sample may be carry-over from other donors' samples. The nucleotides read TGTGCCAGCAGTTTTGTAGGGTTCGAGAATGAGCAGTTCTTC. Translated, this gives CASSFVGFENEQFF.